This entry features one TCR beta chain sequence. V was shortened by 2 bases and J by 8 bases, with 15 bases between the two germline ends. The CDR3 spans 14 residues. Germline V gives CDR1 GTSNPN, CDR2 SVGIG (reference sequence). The data were taken from a study of PD-1 blockade in classical Hodgkin lymphoma. Described time point: cycle 4 day 1 (C4D1), after less than 7 weeks of nivolumab. Every one of the patients relapsed after autologous stem cell transplantation (brentuximab vedotin exposure was variable). The method was immunoSEQ multiplex PCR; TCRdb's version includes in-frame clones alone and lacks a portion of them. The sample includes about 24,000 clones, around 84% of them seen just once.

The TCR sequence derives from a human donor with classical Hodgkin lymphoma. This chain uses TRBV30 with TRBJ1-4; D unresolved. The material sequenced was peripheral blood mononuclear cells (PBMCs), taken before the fourth cycle of nivolumab. CDR3 sequence reads: CAWSTQRELEKLFF. The CDR3 DNA reads as TGTGCCTGGAGTACCCAAAGGGAGTTGGAAAAACTGTTTTTT.